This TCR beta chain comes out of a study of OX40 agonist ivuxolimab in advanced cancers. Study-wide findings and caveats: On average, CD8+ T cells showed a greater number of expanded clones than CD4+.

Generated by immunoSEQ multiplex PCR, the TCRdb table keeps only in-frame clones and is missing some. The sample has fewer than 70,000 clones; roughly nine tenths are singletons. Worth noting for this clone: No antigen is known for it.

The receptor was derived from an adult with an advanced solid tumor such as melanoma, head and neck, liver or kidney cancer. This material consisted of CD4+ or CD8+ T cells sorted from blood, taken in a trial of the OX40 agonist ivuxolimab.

In nucleotides, the CDR3 is TGTGCCAGCAGCGCGGGACAGGGCACCACCGGGGAGCTGTTTTTT. Protein: CASSAGQGTTGELFF. This chain connects TRBV2 to TRBJ2-2; 9 nucleotides match TRBD1. The germline V gene has CDR1 SNHLY and CDR2 FYNNEI. This CDR3 spans 15 amino acids. With V trimmed by 6 bases and J by 4 bases, 6 bases remained unmatched. Full variable domain (missing parts from reference TRBV2 and TRBJ2-2): EPEVTQTPSHQVTQMGQEVILRCVPISNHLYFYWYRQILGQKVEFLVSFYNNEISEKSEIFDDQFSVERPDGSNFTLKIRSTKLEDSAMYFCASSAGQGTTGELFFGEGSRLTVL.